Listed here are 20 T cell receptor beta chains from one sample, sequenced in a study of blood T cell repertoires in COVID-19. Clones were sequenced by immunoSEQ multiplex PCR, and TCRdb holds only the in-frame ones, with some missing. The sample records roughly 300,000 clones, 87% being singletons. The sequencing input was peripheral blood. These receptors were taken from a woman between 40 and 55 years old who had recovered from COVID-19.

CDR3 amino acids: CSASERGGGAIEQFF. DNA of the CDR3: TGCAGTGCTAGTGAGAGAGGCGGGGGGGCCATTGAGCAGTTCTTC. The chain recombines TRBV20-1 with TRBJ2-1; 9 bases are shared with TRBD2. There are 15 residues in the CDR3. Germline trimming cut 3 bases from V and 9 bases from J; bases unmatched to any gene: 12. From germline, CDR1 is DFQATT and CDR2 SNEGSKA (reference sequence).

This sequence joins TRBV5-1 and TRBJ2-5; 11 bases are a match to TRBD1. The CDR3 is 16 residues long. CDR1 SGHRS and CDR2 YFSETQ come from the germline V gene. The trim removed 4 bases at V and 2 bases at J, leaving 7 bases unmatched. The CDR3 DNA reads TGCGCCAGCAGCACCCGGGACAGGGGGAGGCAAGAGACCCAGTACTTC. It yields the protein CASSTRDRGRQETQYF.

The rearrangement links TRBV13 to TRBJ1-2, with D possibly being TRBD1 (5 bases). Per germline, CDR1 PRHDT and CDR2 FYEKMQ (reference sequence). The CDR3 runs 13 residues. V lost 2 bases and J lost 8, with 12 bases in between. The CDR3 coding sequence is TGTGCCAGCAGCTTAAGGGGATGGGAAGGCTACACCTTC. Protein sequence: CASSLRGWEGYTF.

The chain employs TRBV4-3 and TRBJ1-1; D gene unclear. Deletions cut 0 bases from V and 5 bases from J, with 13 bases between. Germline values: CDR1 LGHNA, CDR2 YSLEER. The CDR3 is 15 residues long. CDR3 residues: CASSQDTRGGTEAFF. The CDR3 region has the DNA TGCGCCAGCAGCCAAGATACCCGGGGAGGAACTGAAGCTTTCTTT.

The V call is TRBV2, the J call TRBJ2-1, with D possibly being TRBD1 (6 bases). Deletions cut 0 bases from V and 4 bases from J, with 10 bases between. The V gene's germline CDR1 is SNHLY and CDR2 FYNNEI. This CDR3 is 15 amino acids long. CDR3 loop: CASSEARGRYNEQFF. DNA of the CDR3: TGTGCCAGCAGTGAAGCCAGGGGTCGTTACAATGAGCAGTTCTTC.

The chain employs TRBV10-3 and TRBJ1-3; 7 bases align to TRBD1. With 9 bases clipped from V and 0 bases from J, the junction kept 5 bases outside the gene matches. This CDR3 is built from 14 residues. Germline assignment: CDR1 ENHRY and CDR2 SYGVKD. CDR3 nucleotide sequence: TGTGCCATTTCTGGACAGGCCTCTGGAAACACCATATATTTT. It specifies CAISGQASGNTIYF.

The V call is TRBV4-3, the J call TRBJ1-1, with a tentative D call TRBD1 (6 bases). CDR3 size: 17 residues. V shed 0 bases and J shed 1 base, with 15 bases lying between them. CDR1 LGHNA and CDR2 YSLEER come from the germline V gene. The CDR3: CASSQDTRGFGNTEAFF. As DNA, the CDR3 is TGCGCCAGCAGCCAAGATACCAGGGGATTTGGGAACACTGAAGCTTTCTTT.

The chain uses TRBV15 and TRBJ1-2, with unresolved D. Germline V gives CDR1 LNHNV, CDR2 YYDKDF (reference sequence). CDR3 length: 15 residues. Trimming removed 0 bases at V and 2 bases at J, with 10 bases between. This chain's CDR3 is CATSRDWWQNYGYTF. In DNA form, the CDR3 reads TGTGCCACCAGCAGAGATTGGTGGCAGAACTATGGCTACACCTTC.

CDR3 protein: CASTLPQGADGYTF. CDR3 in DNA: TGTGCCAGCACCCTCCCACAGGGGGCTGATGGCTACACCTTC. The rearrangement links TRBV5-6 to TRBJ1-2; TRBD1 matches at 9 bases. There are 14 residues in the CDR3. Per germline, CDR1 SGHDT and CDR2 YYEEEE. Trimming removed 6 bases from V and 6 bases from J; junction bases left unmatched: 9.

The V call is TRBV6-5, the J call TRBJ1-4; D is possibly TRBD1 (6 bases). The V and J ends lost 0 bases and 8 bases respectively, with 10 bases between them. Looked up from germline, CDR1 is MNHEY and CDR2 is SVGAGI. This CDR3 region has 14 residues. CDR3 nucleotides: TGTGCCAGCAGTTACTCGGCAGGGGCCGAAAAACTGTTTTTT. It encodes CASSYSAGAEKLFF.

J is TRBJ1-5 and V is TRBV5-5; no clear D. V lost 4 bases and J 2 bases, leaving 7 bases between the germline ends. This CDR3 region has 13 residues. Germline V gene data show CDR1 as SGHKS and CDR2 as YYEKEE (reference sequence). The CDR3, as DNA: TGTGCCAGCAGCCCGCGGGGCAATCAGCCCCAGCATTTT. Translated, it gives CASSPRGNQPQHF.

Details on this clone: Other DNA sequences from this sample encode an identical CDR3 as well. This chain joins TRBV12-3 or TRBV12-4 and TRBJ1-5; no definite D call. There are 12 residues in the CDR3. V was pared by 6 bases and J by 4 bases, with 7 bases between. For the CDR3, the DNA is TGTGCCAGCAGCTTACAAAATCAGCCCCAGCATTTT. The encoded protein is CASSLQNQPQHF.

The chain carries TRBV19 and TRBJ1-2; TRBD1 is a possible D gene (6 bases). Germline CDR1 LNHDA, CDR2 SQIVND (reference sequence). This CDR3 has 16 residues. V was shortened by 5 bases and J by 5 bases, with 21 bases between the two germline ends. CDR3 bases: TGTGCCAGTAGTGGAACGGACAGTGCGAGTCGGTATGGCTACACCTTC. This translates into CASSGTDSASRYGYTF.

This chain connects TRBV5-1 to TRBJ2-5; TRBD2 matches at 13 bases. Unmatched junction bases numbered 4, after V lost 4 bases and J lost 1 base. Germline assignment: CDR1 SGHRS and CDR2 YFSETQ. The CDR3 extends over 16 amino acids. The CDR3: CASSTGLAGAQETQYF. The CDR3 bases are TGCGCCAGCAGCACTGGACTAGCGGGGGCCCAAGAGACCCAGTACTTC.

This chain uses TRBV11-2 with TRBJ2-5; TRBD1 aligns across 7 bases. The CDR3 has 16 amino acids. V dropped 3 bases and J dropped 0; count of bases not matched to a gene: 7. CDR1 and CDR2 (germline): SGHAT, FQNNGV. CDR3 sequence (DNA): TGTGCCAGCAGCTTTTTCATGGGACAGTACCAAGAGACCCAGTACTTC. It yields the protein CASSFFMGQYQETQYF.

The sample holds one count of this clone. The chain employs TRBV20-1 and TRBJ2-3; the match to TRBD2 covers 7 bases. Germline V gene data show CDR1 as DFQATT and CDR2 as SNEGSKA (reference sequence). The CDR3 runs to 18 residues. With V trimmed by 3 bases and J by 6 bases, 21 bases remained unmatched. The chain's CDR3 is CSASGLAGHPEGTDTQYF. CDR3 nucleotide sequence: TGCAGTGCTAGTGGCTTAGCGGGCCACCCGGAGGGTACGGATACGCAGTATTTT.

The CDR3, as DNA: TGTGCCAGAGCCGGGACAGGGGGCTCACCCCTCCACTTT. Translating it yields CARAGTGGSPLHF. This chain connects TRBV2 to TRBJ1-6; 12 nucleotides line up with TRBD1. In germline, CDR1 is SNHLY, CDR2 FYNNEI. The CDR3 sequence is 13 residues long. V was pared by 9 bases and J by 10 bases, with 4 bases of the junction left unmatched.

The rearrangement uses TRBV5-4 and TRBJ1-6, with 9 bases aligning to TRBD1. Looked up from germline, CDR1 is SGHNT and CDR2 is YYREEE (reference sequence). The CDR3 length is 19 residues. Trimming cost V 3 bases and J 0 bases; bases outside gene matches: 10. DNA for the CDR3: TGTGCCAGCAGCTGGGGGGACAGGGCCTCTAGCTCCTATAATTCACCCCTCCACTTT. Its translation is CASSWGDRASSSYNSPLHF.

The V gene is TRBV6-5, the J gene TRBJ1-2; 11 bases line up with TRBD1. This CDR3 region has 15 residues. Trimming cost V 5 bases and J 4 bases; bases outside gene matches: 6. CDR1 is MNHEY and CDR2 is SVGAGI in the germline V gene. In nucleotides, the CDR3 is TGTGCCAGCAGTCGGGACAGGGGGACGGCCTATGGCTACACCTTC. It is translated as CASSRDRGTAYGYTF.

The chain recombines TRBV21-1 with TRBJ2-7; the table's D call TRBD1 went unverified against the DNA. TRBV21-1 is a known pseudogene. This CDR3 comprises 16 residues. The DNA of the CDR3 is TGTGCCAGCAGGAACCGTCGACAGGCGGGTTCCTACGAGCAGTACTTC. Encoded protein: CASRNRRQAGSYEQYF.